The TCR beta chain under discussion was sequenced for a study of regulatory and conventional T cells in RAG deficiency. Regarding the study as a whole: Compared with controls, unique Treg TCR beta sequences dropped about 100-fold in Omenn syndrome and CID/AS.

Only one count was recorded for this clone. The antigen remains unidentified. Assay: immunoSEQ multiplex PCR; the TCRdb copy retains only in-frame clones and omits some. The sample contains 30,000 to 40,000 clones, approximately 90% of which appear only once. The CDR3 is 14 amino acids. Germline V gene sequence: CDR1 KGHSH, CDR2 LQKENI. The ends lost 6 bases at V and 7 bases at J; junction bases unmatched: 8. The same data also contributed to another study, on regulatory T cells. Per that paper: The PCR used 52 TRBV and 13 TRBJ primers.

Sequenced input: CD8+ T cells sorted from blood. The TCR was taken from a human donor in good health. The chain carries TRBV18 and TRBJ2-1; 8 bases are shared with TRBD2. The chain's CDR3 is CASSLGLAGNEQFF. CDR3 sequence (DNA): TGTGCCAGCTCCCTAGGTTTAGCGGGAAATGAGCAGTTCTTC.